These 15 T cell receptor beta chains came from one sample sequenced in a study of beta chain features in type 1 diabetes. Expressed TCRB transcripts were sequenced because the entire RNA isolate underwent reverse transcription. The assay was immunoSEQ multiplex PCR, and TCRdb's table has in-frame clones only and misses some. The repertoire holds hundreds of thousands of clones, with 15% to 20% as singletons. Sequenced sample: naive CD4+ T cells from blood. The receptors were gathered from a woman younger than 35 in good health.

The gene calls are TRBV5-4 and TRBJ2-2, with unresolved D. This CDR3 comprises 16 residues. Germline loops: CDR1 SGHNT, CDR2 YYREEE (reference sequence). V lost 3 bases and J 4 bases, leaving 16 bases between the germline ends. CDR3 nucleotide sequence: TGTGCCAGCAGCTCCCTAGTGGTGAAGAGCACCGGGGAGCTGTTTTTT. This encodes CASSSLVVKSTGELFF.

This clone has more than one count but fewer than ten. This sequence joins TRBV10-3 and TRBJ2-3; no clear D gene. Germline-derived CDR1 and CDR2 are ENHRY and SYGVKD. This CDR3 is built from 15 residues. The V and J ends lost 5 bases and 0 bases respectively, with 12 bases between them. The CDR3 loop is CAISSERPSTDTQYF. The DNA of the CDR3 is TGTGCCATCAGTTCTGAACGCCCTAGCACAGATACGCAGTATTTT.

The chain carries TRBV19 and TRBJ2-7, with D perhaps TRBD1 or TRBD2 (5 bases each). CDR1 is LNHDA and CDR2 is SQIVND in the germline V gene (reference sequence). V lost 6 bases and J 4 bases, leaving 10 bases between the germline ends. The CDR3 loop spans 12 amino acids. In DNA form, the CDR3 reads TGTGCCAGTAGCTCGGGGCCTTACGAGCAGTACTTC. Translating gives CASSSGPYEQYF.

This clone came up a few times. The chain uses TRBV19 and TRBJ2-1; 9 bases align to TRBD2. Losses at the gene ends were 6 bases for V and 8 bases for J; bases not matched to a gene: 14. The CDR3 has 16 amino acids. Looked up from germline, CDR1 is LNHDA and CDR2 is SQIVND (reference sequence). CDR3 in DNA: TGTGCCAGTAGATCTGCCCCGGGGACTAGCTGGTATGAGCAGTTCTTC. Its translation: CASRSAPGTSWYEQFF.

In this sample, this clone turned up a few times. The chain recombines TRBV28 with TRBJ1-1, with D uncertain. The CDR3 is made up of 11 amino acids. With 6 bases removed from V and 3 bases from J, the gap between germline ends came to 5 bases. In germline, CDR1 is MDHEN, CDR2 SYDVKM. The CDR3 loop is CASRSDTEAFF. CDR3 DNA: TGTGCCAGCAGATCCGACACTGAAGCTTTCTTT.

The J gene is TRBJ2-5, the V gene TRBV6-5; D not certain. This CDR3 contains 14 residues. CDR1 and CDR2 from the germline V gene are MNHEY and SVGAGI. Trimming stripped 2 bases from V and 5 bases from J, with 12 bases between. The chain's CDR3 is CASSYPGNMETQYF. DNA of the CDR3: TGTGCCAGCAGTTACCCGGGTAATATGGAGACCCAGTACTTC.

This clone turned up a few times. This chain uses TRBV5-1 with TRBJ2-1; 8 nucleotides align to TRBD2. J was trimmed by 5 bases and V by 8 bases; bases with no gene match: 12. The CDR3 sequence is 15 residues long. Germline V lookup: CDR1 SGHRS, CDR2 YFSETQ. The CDR3 reads CASGEVAGSHNEQFF. The CDR3 DNA reads TGCGCCAGTGGAGAGGTAGCGGGATCCCACAATGAGCAGTTCTTC.

This clone showed up just a few times. This chain links TRBV29-1 with TRBJ2-7, with 8 positions matching TRBD1. Trimming removed 2 bases from V and 12 bases from J; junction bases left unmatched: 6. This CDR3 contains 11 residues. From germline, CDR1 is SQVTM and CDR2 ANQGSEA. CDR3 residues: CSVEQGQASYF. CDR3 nucleotide sequence: TGCAGCGTTGAACAGGGACAGGCCTCGTACTTC.

The chain is built from TRBV10-3 and TRBJ2-3; 12 positions match TRBD2. Germline values: CDR1 ENHRY, CDR2 SYGVKD. The CDR3 runs to 15 residues. Germline trimming cut 9 bases from V and 4 bases from J; bases unmatched to any gene: 8. The CDR3 loop is CAIAAGLAGSDTQYF. CDR3 in DNA: TGTGCCATAGCTGCTGGACTAGCGGGGTCAGATACGCAGTATTTT.

V gene TRBV7-2 combines with J gene TRBJ2-2; D is unclear. Germline V gene lookup returns CDR1 SGHTA and CDR2 FQGNSA. V lost 1 base and J 0 bases, leaving 6 bases between the germline ends. This CDR3 comprises 15 residues. CDR3 protein: CASSLVGTNTGELFF. The CDR3 DNA follows: TGTGCCAGCAGCTTAGTAGGGACGAACACCGGGGAGCTGTTTTTT.

The table lists this clone with a few counts. The genes are TRBV2 and TRBJ1-5; D may be TRBD1 (6 bases). The CDR3 is 14 amino acids. Germline values: CDR1 SNHLY, CDR2 FYNNEI. Trimming removed 3 bases from V and 9 bases from J, with 15 bases in between. This CDR3 reads CASSEGRGSTPQHF. Written as DNA, the CDR3 is TGTGCCAGCAGTGAGGGCAGGGGATCCACGCCCCAGCATTTT.

The V and J genes are TRBV7-6 and TRBJ2-1; 9 bases align to TRBD1. CDR1 is SGHVS, CDR2 FNYEAQ, per germline. The CDR3 length is 17 residues. The J segment lost 5 bases and the V segment lost 2 bases, leaving 10 bases of the junction unmatched. CDR3 sequence reads: CASSLRGGQGTDNEQFF. CDR3 nucleotides: TGTGCCAGCAGCTTAAGGGGGGGACAGGGTACGGACAATGAGCAGTTCTTC.

This clone was recorded a few times. The V call is TRBV29-1, the J call TRBJ2-7, with TRBD2 matching over 10 bases. Germline-derived CDR1 and CDR2 are SQVTM and ANQGSEA. Trimming removed 6 bases from V and 0 bases from J; junction bases left unmatched: 5. This CDR3 spans 14 amino acids. Here the CDR3 DNA reads TGCAGCGTCGAAATAGCGGGAGGCTCCTACGAGCAGTACTTC. It specifies CSVEIAGGSYEQYF.

Only a few counts were recorded for this clone. Other DNA sequences in the sample encode the same CDR3. The rearrangement joins TRBV28 to TRBJ2-7, with TRBD1 identical over 8 bases. The J segment lost 4 bases and the V segment lost 7 bases, leaving 3 bases of the junction unmatched. Germline assignment: CDR1 MDHEN and CDR2 SYDVKM. CDR3 length: 12 residues. CDR3 sequence: CASKDRAYEQYF. The CDR3 region has the DNA TGTGCCAGCAAGGACAGGGCTTACGAGCAGTACTTC.

The chain is built from TRBV28 and TRBJ1-5; 9 bases are shared with TRBD1. CDR3 size: 15 residues. With V trimmed by 5 bases and J by 3 bases, 5 bases remained unmatched. The germline V gene encodes CDR1 MDHEN and CDR2 SYDVKM. The CDR3 region has the DNA TGTGCCAGCAGTCTACAGGGGGCCTTCAATCAGCCCCAGCATTTT. Translating gives CASSLQGAFNQPQHF.